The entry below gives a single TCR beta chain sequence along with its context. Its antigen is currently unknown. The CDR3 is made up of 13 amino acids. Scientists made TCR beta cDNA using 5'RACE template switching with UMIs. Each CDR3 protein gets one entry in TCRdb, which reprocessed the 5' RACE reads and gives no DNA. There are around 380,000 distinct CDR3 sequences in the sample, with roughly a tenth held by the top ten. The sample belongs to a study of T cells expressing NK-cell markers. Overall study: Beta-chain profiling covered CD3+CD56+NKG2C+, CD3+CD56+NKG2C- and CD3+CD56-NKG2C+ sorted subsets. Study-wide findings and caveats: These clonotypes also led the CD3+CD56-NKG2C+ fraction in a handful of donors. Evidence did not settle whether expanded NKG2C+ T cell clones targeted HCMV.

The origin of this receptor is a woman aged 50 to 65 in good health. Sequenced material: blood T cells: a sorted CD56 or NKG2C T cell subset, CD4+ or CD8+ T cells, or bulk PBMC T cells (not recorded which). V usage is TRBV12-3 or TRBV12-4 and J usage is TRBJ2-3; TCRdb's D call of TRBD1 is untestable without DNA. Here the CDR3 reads CASSGQTRDTQYF.